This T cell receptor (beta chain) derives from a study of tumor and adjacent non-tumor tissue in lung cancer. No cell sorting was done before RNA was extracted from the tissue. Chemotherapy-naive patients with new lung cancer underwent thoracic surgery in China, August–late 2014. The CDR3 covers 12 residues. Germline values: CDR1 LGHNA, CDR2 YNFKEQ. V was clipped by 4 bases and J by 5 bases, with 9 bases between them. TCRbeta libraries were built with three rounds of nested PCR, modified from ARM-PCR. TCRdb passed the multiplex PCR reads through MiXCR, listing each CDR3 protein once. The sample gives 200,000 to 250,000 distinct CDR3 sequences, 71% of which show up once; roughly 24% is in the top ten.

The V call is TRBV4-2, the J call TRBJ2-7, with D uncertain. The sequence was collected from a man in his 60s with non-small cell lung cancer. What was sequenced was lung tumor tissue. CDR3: CASSPERDEQYF. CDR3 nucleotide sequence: TGTGCCAGCAGCCCGGAAAGGGACGAGCAGTACTTC.